This T cell receptor beta chain was sequenced for a study of T cell repertoires in cytomegalovirus infection. Study-level information: Epitope selection comprised recently identified HLA-C-restricted CMV epitopes and well-studied HLA-B-restricted CMV epitopes. From public TCR beta signatures came an indication of both CMV infection and matching HLA type.

Using its own MiXCR run on the reads, TCRdb lists one record per CDR3 protein. The data show tens of thousands of distinct CDR3 sequences, with around 20% seen just once and around 27% held by the top ten. This clonotype was counted once. What it recognizes is unknown. This CDR3 contains 13 residues. Germline CDR1 and CDR2: SGHDT and YYEEEE. V was cut by 5 bases and J by 0 bases, with 8 bases left in between. V is TRBV5-6 and J is TRBJ1-2; D is undetermined. The receptor was isolated from a human donor in good health (CMV status not recorded). Some clones in this sample may be carry-over from other donors' samples. The source was CD8+ T cells from cultured PBMCs, collected from culture after CMV antigen stimulation. The CDR3 sequence: CASSIEANYGYTF. CDR3 bases: TGTGCCAGCAGTATCGAAGCTAACTATGGCTACACCTTC.